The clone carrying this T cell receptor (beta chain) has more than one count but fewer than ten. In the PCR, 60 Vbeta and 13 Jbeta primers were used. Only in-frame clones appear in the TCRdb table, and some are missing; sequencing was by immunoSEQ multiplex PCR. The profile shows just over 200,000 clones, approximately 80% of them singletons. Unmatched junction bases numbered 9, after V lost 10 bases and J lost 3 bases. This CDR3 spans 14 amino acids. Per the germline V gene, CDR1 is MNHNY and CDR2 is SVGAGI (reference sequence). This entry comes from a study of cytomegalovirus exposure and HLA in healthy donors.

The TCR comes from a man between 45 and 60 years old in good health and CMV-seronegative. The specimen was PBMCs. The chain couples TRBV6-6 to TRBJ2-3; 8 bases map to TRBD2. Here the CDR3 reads CATQPGLDTDTQYF. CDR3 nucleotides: TGTGCCACTCAACCGGGACTAGATACAGATACGCAGTATTTT.